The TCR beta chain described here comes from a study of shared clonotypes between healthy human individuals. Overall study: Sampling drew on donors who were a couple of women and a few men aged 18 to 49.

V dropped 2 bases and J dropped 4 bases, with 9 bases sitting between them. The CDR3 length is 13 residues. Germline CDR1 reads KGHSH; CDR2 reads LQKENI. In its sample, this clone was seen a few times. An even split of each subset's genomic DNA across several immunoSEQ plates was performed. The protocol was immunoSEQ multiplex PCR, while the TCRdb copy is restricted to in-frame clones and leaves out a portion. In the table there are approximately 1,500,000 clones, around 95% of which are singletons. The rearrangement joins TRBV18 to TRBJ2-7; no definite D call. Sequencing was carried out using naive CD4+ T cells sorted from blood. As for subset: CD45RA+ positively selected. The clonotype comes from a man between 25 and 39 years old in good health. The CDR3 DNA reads TGTGCCAGCTCACCAGCCCCGGAATACGAGCAGTACTTC. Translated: CASSPAPEYEQYF.